This T cell receptor (beta chain) was identified during a study of spatial heterogeneity in lung cancer. Study context: 72 TRACERx patients with early, untreated non-small cell lung cancer donated samples. Sequencing of follow-up PBMC samples took place when they were available, at a median of about 22 months after resection.

Individually, TCR cDNA molecules were each labelled with a unique molecular identifier. TCRdb re-called the 5' RACE reads with MiXCR, one entry per CDR3 protein. The table lists around 110,000 distinct CDR3 sequences, less than 15% of them singletons. Time point reported: blood at routine non-recurrence follow-up after resection. The authors sequenced whole RNA from tumor, nontumor lung or frozen PBMC without sorting. The CDR3 runs to 15 residues. CDR1 is LGHNA and CDR2 is YNFKEQ in the germline V gene. V was clipped by 0 bases and J by 5 bases, with 10 bases between them. The sequenced sample was PBMCs, obtained at follow-up. The TCR originated in a male donor with early-stage non-small cell lung cancer. This sequence joins TRBV4-2 and TRBJ1-4; D remains unclear. CDR3 amino acids: CASSQDLALNEKLFF. In nucleotides, the CDR3 is TGTGCCAGCAGCCAAGATTTGGCACTGAATGAAAAACTGTTTTTT.